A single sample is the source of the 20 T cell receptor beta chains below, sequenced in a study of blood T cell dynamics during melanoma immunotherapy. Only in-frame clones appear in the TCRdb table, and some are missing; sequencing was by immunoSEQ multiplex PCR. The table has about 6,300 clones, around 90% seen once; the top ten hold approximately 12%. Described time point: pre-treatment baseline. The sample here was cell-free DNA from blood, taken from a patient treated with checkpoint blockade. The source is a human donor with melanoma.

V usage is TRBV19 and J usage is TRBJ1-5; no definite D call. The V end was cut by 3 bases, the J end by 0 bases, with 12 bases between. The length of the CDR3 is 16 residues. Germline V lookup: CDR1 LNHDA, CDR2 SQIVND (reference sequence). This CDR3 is CASSMTLSISNQPQHF. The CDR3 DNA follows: TGTGCCAGTAGTATGACATTAAGCATTAGCAATCAGCCCCAGCATTTT.

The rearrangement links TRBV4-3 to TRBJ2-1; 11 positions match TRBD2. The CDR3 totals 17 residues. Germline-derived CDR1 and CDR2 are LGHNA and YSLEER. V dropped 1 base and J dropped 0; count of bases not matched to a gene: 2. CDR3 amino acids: CASSQGLAGTSYNEQFF. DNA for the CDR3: TGCGCCAGCAGCCAAGGACTAGCGGGAACCTCCTACAATGAGCAGTTCTTC.

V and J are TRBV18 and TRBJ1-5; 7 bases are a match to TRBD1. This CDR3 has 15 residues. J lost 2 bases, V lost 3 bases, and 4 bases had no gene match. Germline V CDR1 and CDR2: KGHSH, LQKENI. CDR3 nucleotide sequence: TGTGCCAGCTCACCCGACAGGGTACGCAATCAGCCCCAGCATTTT. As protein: CASSPDRVRNQPQHF. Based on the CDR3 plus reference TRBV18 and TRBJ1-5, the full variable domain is NAGVMQNPRHLVRRRGQEARLRCSPMKGHSHVYWYRQLPEEGLKFMVYLQKENIIDESGMPKERFSAEFPKEGPSILRIQQVVRGDSAAYFCASSPDRVRNQPQHFGDGTRLSIL.

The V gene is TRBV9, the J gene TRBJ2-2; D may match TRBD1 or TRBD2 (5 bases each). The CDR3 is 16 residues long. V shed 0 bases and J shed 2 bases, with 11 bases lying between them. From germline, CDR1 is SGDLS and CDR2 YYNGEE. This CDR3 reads CASSVVGDPNTGELFF. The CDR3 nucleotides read TGTGCCAGCAGCGTAGTAGGGGACCCCAACACCGGGGAGCTGTTTTTT.

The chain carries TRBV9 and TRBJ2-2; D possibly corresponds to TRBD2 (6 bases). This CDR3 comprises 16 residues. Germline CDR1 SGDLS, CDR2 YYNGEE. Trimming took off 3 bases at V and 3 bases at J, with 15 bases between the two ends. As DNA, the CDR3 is TGTGCCAGCAGCGCCCTAGCGTTTACGTACACCGGGGAGCTGTTTTTT. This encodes CASSALAFTYTGELFF.

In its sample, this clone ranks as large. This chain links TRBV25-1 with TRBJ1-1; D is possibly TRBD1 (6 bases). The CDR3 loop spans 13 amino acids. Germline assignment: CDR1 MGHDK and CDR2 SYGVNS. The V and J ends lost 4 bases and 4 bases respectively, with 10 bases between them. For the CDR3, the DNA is TGTGCCAGCAGTGTGGGGGCGGCCACTGAAGCTTTCTTT. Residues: CASSVGAATEAFF.

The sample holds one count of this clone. The CDR3 spells CASSTTGYGYTF. The CDR3 DNA is TGTGCCAGCAGCACTACAGGCTATGGCTACACCTTC. The chain couples TRBV7-8 to TRBJ1-2, with D perhaps matching TRBD1 (5 bases). CDR3 length: 12 residues. V lost 5 bases and J lost 4, with 8 bases in between. Germline CDR1 and CDR2: SGHVS and FQNEAQ.

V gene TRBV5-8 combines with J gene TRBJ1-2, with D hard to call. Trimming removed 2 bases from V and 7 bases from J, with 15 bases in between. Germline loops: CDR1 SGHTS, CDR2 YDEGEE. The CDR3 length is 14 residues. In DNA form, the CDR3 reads TGTGCCAGCAGCTTTATTCTGGTATATGGTGGCTACACCTTC. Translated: CASSFILVYGGYTF. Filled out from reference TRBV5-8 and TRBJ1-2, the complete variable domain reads EAGVTQSPTHLIKTRGQQATLRCSPISGHTSVYWYQQALGLGLQFLLWYDEGEERNRGNFPPRFSGRQFPNYSSELNVNALELEDSALYLCASSFILVYGGYTFGSGTRLTVV.

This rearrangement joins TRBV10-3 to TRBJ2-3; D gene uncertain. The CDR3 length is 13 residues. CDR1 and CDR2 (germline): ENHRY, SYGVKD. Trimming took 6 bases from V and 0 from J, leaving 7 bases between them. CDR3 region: CAIRPDSTDTQYF. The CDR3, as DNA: TGTGCCATCAGGCCAGACAGCACAGATACGCAGTATTTT.

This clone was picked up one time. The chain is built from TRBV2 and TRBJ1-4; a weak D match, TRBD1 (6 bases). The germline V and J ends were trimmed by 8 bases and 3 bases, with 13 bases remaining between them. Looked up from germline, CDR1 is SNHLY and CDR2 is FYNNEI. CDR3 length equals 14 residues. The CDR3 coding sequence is TGTGCCAGCGGAAGGGGGTTGGCTAATGAAAAACTGTTTTTT. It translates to CASGRGLANEKLFF.

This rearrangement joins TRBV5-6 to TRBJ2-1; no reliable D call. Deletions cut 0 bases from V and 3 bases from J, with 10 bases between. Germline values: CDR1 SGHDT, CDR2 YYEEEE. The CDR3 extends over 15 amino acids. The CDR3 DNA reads TGTGCCAGCAGCTTGGGGCAGCGCAGCTACAATGAGCAGTTCTTC. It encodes CASSLGQRSYNEQFF. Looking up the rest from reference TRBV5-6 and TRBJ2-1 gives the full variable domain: DAGVTQSPTHLIKTRGQQVTLRCSPKSGHDTVSWYQQALGQGPQFIFQYYEEEERQRGNFPDRFSGHQFPNYSSELNVNALLLGDSALYLCASSLGQRSYNEQFFGPGTRLTVL.

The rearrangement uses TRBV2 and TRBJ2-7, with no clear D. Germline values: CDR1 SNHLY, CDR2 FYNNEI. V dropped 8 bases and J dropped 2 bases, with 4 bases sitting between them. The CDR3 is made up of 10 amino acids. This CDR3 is CASGAYEQYF. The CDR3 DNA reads TGTGCCAGCGGGGCCTACGAGCAGTACTTC.

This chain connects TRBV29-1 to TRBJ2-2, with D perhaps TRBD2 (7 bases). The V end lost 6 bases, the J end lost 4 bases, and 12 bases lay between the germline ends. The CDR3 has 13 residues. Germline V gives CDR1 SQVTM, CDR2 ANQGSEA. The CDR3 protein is CSVRAGATGELFF. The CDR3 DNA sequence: TGCAGCGTCCGTGCGGGGGCCACCGGGGAGCTGTTTTTT.

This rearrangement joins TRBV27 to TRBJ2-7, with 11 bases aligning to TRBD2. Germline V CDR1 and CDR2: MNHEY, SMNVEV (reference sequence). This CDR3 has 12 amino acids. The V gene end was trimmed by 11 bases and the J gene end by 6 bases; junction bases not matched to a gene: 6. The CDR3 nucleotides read TGTGCCTCGGGGCTAGCGGGAGGCGAGCAGTACTTC. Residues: CASGLAGGEQYF.

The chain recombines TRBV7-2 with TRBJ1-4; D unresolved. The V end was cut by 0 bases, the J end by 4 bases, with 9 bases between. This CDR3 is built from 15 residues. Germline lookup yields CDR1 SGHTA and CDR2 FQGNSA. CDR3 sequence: CASSLAGSLNEKLFF. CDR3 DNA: TGTGCCAGCAGCTTAGCGGGCAGCCTTAATGAAAAACTGTTTTTT.

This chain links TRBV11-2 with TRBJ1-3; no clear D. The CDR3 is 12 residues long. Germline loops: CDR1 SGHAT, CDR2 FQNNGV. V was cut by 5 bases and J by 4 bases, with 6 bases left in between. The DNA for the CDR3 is TGTGCCAGCAGCAGTGGAGGAAACACCATATATTTT. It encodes CASSSGGNTIYF.

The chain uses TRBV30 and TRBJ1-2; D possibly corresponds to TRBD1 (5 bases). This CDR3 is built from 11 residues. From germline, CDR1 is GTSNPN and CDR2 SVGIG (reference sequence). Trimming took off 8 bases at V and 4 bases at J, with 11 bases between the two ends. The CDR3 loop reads CAARGGYGYTF. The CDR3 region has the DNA TGTGCCGCGAGGGGTGGCTATGGCTACACCTTC. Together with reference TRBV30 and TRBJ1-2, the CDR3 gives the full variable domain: SQTIHQWPATLVQPVGSPLSLECTVEGTSNPNLYWYRQAAGRGLQLLFYSVGIGQISSEVPQNLSASRPQDRQFILSSKKLLLSDSGFYLCAARGGYGYTFGSGTRLTVV.

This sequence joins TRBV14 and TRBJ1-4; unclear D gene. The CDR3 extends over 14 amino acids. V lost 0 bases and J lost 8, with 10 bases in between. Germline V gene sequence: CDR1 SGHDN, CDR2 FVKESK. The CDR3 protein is CASSQDVVREKLFF. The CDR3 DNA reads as TGTGCCAGCAGCCAAGACGTGGTTCGGGAAAAACTGTTTTTT. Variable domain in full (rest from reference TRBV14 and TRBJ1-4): EAGVTQFPSHSVIEKGQTVTLRCDPISGHDNLYWYRRVMGKEIKFLLHFVKESKQDESGMPNNRFLAERTGGTYSTLKVQPAELEDSGVYFCASSQDVVREKLFFGSGTQLSVL.

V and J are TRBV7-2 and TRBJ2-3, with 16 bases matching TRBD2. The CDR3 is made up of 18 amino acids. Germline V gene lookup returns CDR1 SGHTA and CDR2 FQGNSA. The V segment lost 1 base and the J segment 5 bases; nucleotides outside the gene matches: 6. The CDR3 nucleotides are TGTGCCAGCAGCTTAGGGGGACTAGCGGGAGGGCCCAAAGATACGCAGTATTTT. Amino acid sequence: CASSLGGLAGGPKDTQYF.

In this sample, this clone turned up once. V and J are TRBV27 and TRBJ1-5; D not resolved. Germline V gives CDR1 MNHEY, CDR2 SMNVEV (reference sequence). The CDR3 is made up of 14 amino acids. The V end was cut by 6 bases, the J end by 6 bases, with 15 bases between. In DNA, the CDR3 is TGTGCCAGCAGGGGAGGGTGGGGAGGTCAGCCCCAGCATTTT. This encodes CASRGGWGGQPQHF.